These T cell receptor beta chains were read from a single sample in a study of PD-1 blockade in classical Hodgkin lymphoma. Only in-frame clones appear in the TCRdb table, and some are missing; sequencing was by immunoSEQ multiplex PCR. The sample includes more than 50,000 clones, 65% to 75% seen only once; the top ten take approximately 9.9%. This material consisted of peripheral blood mononuclear cells (PBMCs), taken before the second cycle of nivolumab. These receptors originate from a human donor with classical Hodgkin lymphoma. Each CDR3 is given with its conserved first and last residue. A D gene is named only where the DNA matches it firmly. Clone size is stated in some rows and not others, as once, few, many or a class when expanded.

>TRBJ1-3|TRBV7-9|-|-
TGTGCCAGCAGGCAGACAGCTTCCTCTGGAAACACCATATATTTT
CASRQTASSGNTIYF
>TRBJ2-1|TRBV19|-|-
TGTGCCAGTAGTATAGGGCATGGGAATGAGCAGTTCTTC
CASSIGHGNEQFF
>TRBJ2-7|TRBV19|-|-
TGTGCCAGTGCTCCTCTTGGGAGGTTGTCCTACGAGCAGTACTTC
CASAPLGRLSYEQYF
>TRBJ1-5|TRBV30|-|medium-sized
TGTGCCTGGAGTGTATCCGCTAGGGCTCGCAATCAGCCCCAGCATTTT
CAWSVSARARNQPQHF
>TRBJ2-1|TRBV7-3|TRBD2|-
TGTGCCAGCAGCCTACGAGCGGGAGGGCCGGATGAGCAGTTCTTC
CASSLRAGGPDEQFF
>TRBJ2-1|TRBV6-1|TRBD1|few
TGTGCCAGCAGTGAACTGGGACAGGGGGCCTGGAATGAGCAGTTCTTC
CASSELGQGAWNEQFF
>TRBJ2-2|TRBV11-3|-|-
TGTGCCAGCAGCTTCGGGGCAGCCAACACCGGGGAGCTGTTTTTT
CASSFGAANTGELFF
>TRBJ2-1|TRBV23-1|TRBD2|few
TGCGCCAGCAGTCATGTGCCTAGCGGGGGCAGAGGGAACAATGAGCAGTTCTTC
CASSHVPSGGRGNNEQFF
>TRBJ2-7|TRBV11-1|-|-
TGTGCCAGCAGCCGAAAGGGGCCGGGACTGATCTACGAGCAGTACTTC
CASSRKGPGLIYEQYF
>TRBJ1-2|TRBV28|-|-
TGTGCCAGCATGCCAGGCCTGACCTATGGCTACACCTTC
CASMPGLTYGYTF
>TRBJ1-2|TRBV29-1|-|few
TGCAGCGTTGAAGGGGGCGCGGGTGGCTACACCTTC
CSVEGGAGGYTF
>TRBJ2-7|TRBV5-6|TRBD2|-
TGTGCCAGCAGTCGGGGGGGAGACCACGAGCAGTACTTC
CASSRGGDHEQYF
>TRBJ2-7|TRBV14|TRBD1|-
TGTGCCAGCAGCCAAATGGGGACAGGGCTGTACTTC
CASSQMGTGLYF
>TRBJ2-3|TRBV29-1|-|-
TGCAGCGTTGATGGGATCGAGGCCGCAGATACGCAGTATTTT
CSVDGIEAADTQYF
>TRBJ2-7|TRBV2|-|-
TGTGCCAGCAATCTCCCGGGGGCGGGAGTGTACGAGCAGTACTTC
CASNLPGAGVYEQYF
>TRBJ1-2|TRBV4-1|-|-
TGCGCCAGCAGCCAATTTTTGGTATCGGGTGGCTATGGCTACACCTTC
CASSQFLVSGGYGYTF
>TRBJ1-2|TRBV6-6|-|-
TGTGCCAGCAGTTCCAACTATGGCTACACCTTC
CASSSNYGYTF
>TRBJ2-1|TRBV2|-|-
TGTGCCAGCAGTGAAGAAGGCGGAAGTTACAATGAGCAGTTCTTC
CASSEEGGSYNEQFF
>TRBJ1-2|TRBV9|-|-
TGTGCCAGCAGCGTAGGGGAGTATGATGGCTACACCTTC
CASSVGEYDGYTF
>TRBJ1-6|TRBV27|TRBD1|few
TGTGCCAGCAGACAACAGGGGGTGAGTTCACCCCTCCACTTT
CASRQQGVSSPLHF
>TRBJ2-3|TRBV30|-|-
TGTGCCTGGTCACCTAGCACAGATACGCAGTATTTT
CAWSPSTDTQYF
>TRBJ2-3|TRBV7-3|-|-
TGTGCCAGCAGCCTGGGGACTTCCTCTAGCACAGATACGCAGTATTTT
CASSLGTSSSTDTQYF
>TRBJ2-5|TRBV5-1|TRBD1|-
TGCGCCAGCAGCTCCGGGACAGGGCTAGAGACCCAGTACTTC
CASSSGTGLETQYF
>TRBJ1-3|TRBV28|-|-
TGTGCCAGCAGTTTAGCAGGGCTTAGAAACACCATATATTTT
CASSLAGLRNTIYF
>TRBJ2-5|TRBV30|TRBD2|-
TGTGCCTGGACTAGCGGGAGTCCAAGAGAGACCCAGTACTTC
CAWTSGSPRETQYF
>TRBJ1-2|TRBV7-8|-|-
TGTGCCAGCAGCTTAGTCGCGGCCCCCGGGGACTATGGCTACACCTTC
CASSLVAAPGDYGYTF
>TRBJ1-5|TRBV6-5|TRBD1|-
TGTGCCAGCAGTTGGACAGGGGACAATCAGCCCCAGCATTTT
CASSWTGDNQPQHF
>TRBJ2-1|TRBV29-1|-|-
TGCAGCGCACCGACAGGACCCTTCTCCTACAATGAGCAGTTCTTC
CSAPTGPFSYNEQFF
>TRBJ2-7|TRBV5-6|TRBD2|-
TGTGCCAGCAGCTCCCCTAGCGGGTTAGGGGAGCAGTACTTC
CASSSPSGLGEQYF
>TRBJ1-3|TRBV19|-|-
TGTGCCAGTAGTATAGATTCCGGGACGAACTCTGGAAACACCATATATTTT
CASSIDSGTNSGNTIYF
>TRBJ1-6|TRBV6-5|-|-
TGTGCCAGCAGTTACCGGGCCCGTAATAATTCACCCCTCCACTTT
CASSYRARNNSPLHF
>TRBJ1-2|TRBV6-5|-|-
TGTGCCAGCAGCCAGGGTAACCTTTATGGCTACACCTTC
CASSQGNLYGYTF
>TRBJ1-2|TRBV6-1|-|-
TGTGCCAGCAGTCAATATAGGAGACAGCTCTATGGCTACACCTTC
CASSQYRRQLYGYTF
>TRBJ2-7|TRBV6-1|TRBD2|once
TGTGCCAGCAGTGAATACGGCGGGGGTGCGCAACGGCAGTACTTC
CASSEYGGGAQRQYF
>TRBJ2-7|TRBV6-5|-|-
TGTGCCAGCAGTTACGGTGTCCCAGGGTACGAGCAGTACTTC
CASSYGVPGYEQYF
>TRBJ2-7|TRBV5-6|-|-
TGTGCCAGCAGCTCGGGACTTTCTATATACGAGCAGTACTTC
CASSSGLSIYEQYF
>TRBJ1-3|TRBV5-1|-|-
TGCGCCAGCAGCTTACGGCCCACAGAGGGGGGAAACACCATATATTTT
CASSLRPTEGGNTIYF
>TRBJ2-2|TRBV7-9|TRBD2|few
TGTGCCAGCAGCTTAGCTGGTATAGCGGGAAACACCGGGGAGCTGTTTTTT
CASSLAGIAGNTGELFF
>TRBJ1-5|TRBV29-1|TRBD1|-
TGCAGCGTTGGCGGGACAGCGGGGGATCAGCCCCAGCATTTT
CSVGGTAGDQPQHF
>TRBJ1-6|TRBV30|-|-
TGTGCCTGGAGTCCCACCGCAGGGGTCCATTCACCCCTCCACTTT
CAWSPTAGVHSPLHF
>TRBJ2-7|TRBV11-3|TRBD2|few
TGTGCCAGCAGCTTAACCGTGGGGGGGACCTACGAGCAGTACTTC
CASSLTVGGTYEQYF
>TRBJ2-7|TRBV11-1|-|-
TGTGCCAGCAGCCCAGAGCAGGGCTGGGGCGAGCAGTACTTC
CASSPEQGWGEQYF
>TRBJ2-3|TRBV5-1|TRBD2|-
TGCGCCAGCAGCAGTTTAGCGGGGGGCAGAGGAGATACGCAGTATTTT
CASSSLAGGRGDTQYF
>TRBJ1-2|TRBV19|-|-
TGTGCCAGTAGCTTCGACGTGGCTGTCGGGAGCTACACCTTC
CASSFDVAVGSYTF
>TRBJ2-7|TRBV6-5|-|-
TGTGCCAGCAGTTACTATCGGGGCGGCGAGCAGTACTTC
CASSYYRGGEQYF
>TRBJ1-2|TRBV27|-|-
TGTGCCAGCGGCAATGGCGGGGGCTATGGCTACACCTTC
CASGNGGGYGYTF
>TRBJ2-7|TRBV5-4|TRBD1|-
TGTGCCAGCAGCTTGGTTGGGACAGGGTCCTACGAGCAGTACTTC
CASSLVGTGSYEQYF
>TRBJ1-1|TRBV4-1|-|-
TGCGCCAGCAGCCAAGAGGGCGGGGCCAACACTGAAGCTTTCTTT
CASSQEGGANTEAFF
>TRBJ1-1|TRBV7-2|-|-
TGTGCCAGCAGCCCCCGGAACACTGAAGCTTTCTTT
CASSPRNTEAFF
>TRBJ1-4|TRBV2|TRBD1|-
TGTGCCAGCACACAGGGGGTAAATGAAAAACTGTTTTTT
CASTQGVNEKLFF
>TRBJ1-1|TRBV25-1|-|once
TGTGCCAGCAGTGAATACCGGGAGAACACTGAAGCTTTCTTT
CASSEYRENTEAFF
>TRBJ2-1|TRBV18|TRBD2|medium-sized
TGTGCCAGCTCACTACTAAGCGGGAGCTCCTACAATGAGCAGTTCTTC
CASSLLSGSSYNEQFF
>TRBJ2-1|TRBV6-1|TRBD2|many
TGTGCCGGAAAGAGGCTAGCGGGAGACAATGAGCAGTTCTTC
CAGKRLAGDNEQFF
>TRBJ2-7|TRBV7-9|-|once
TGTGCCAGCAGCTTGGTAGGGTACGAGCAGTACTTC
CASSLVGYEQYF